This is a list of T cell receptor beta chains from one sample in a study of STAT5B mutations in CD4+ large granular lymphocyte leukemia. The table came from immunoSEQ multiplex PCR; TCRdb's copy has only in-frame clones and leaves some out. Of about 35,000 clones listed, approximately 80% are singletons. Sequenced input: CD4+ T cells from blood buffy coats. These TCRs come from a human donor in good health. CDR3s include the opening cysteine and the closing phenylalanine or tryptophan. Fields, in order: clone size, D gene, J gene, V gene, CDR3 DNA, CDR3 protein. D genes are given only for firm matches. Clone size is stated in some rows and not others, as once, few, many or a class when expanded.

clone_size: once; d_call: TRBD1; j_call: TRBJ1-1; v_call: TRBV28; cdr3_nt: TGTGCCAGCAGCTCAGGGGGCGCGAGGGACACTGAAGCTTTCTTT; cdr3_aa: CASSSGGARDTEAFF
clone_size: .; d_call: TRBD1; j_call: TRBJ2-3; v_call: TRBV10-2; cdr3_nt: TGCGCCAGCGCAGGACAGGGTCGGACAGATACGCAGTATTTT; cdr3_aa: CASAGQGRTDTQYF
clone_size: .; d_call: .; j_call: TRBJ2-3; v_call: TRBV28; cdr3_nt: TGTGCCAGCAGTTTGAGAGTCGCAGATACGCAGTATTTT; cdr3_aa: CASSLRVADTQYF
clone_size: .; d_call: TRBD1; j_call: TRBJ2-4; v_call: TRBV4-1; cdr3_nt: TGCGCCAGCAGTCGTCCCGGGACAGGGAAAAACATTCAGTACTTC; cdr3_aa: CASSRPGTGKNIQYF
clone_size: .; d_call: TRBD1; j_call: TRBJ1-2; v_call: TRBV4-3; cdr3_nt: TGCGCCAGCAGCCAAGATCGGGACAGGGGCTTCTATGGCTACACCTTC; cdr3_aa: CASSQDRDRGFYGYTF
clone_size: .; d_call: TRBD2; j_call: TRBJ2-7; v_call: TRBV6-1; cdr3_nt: TGTGCCAGCAGCCCCATGAGCGGGAGTATCCACGAGCAGTACTTC; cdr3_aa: CASSPMSGSIHEQYF
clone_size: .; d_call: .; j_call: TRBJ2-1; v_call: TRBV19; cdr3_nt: TGTGCCAGTAGTATAGGGCGGGACACCGGGGGCAATGAGCAGTTCTTC; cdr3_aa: CASSIGRDTGGNEQFF
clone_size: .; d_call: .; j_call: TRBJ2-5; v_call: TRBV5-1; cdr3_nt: TGCGCCAGCACCCTAGGGACGCTCCAAGAGACCCAGTACTTC; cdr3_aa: CASTLGTLQETQYF
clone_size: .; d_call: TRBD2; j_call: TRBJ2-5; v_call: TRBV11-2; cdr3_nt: TGTGCCAGCAGCCCGACGGGACTAGCGGGAGTACAGACCCAGTACTTC; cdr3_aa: CASSPTGLAGVQTQYF
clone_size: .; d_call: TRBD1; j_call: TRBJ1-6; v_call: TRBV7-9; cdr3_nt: TGTGCCAGCAGCTCACAGGGGTACAATTCACCCCTCCACTTT; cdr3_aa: CASSSQGYNSPLHF
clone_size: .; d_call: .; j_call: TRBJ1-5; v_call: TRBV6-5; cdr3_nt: TGTGCCAGCAGGTCGGCGGGAGAAATTAATCAGCCCCAGCATTTT; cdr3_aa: CASRSAGEINQPQHF
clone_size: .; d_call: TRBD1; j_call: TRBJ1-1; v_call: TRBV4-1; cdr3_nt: TGCGCCAGCAGCCAAGCCCCTAGACAGGGGGCTGTCACTGAAGCTTTCTTT; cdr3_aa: CASSQAPRQGAVTEAFF
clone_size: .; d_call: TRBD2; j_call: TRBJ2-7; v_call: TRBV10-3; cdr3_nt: TGTGCCATCAGTGAGTATGAGACTAGCTCCGAGCAGTACTTC; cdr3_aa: CAISEYETSSEQYF
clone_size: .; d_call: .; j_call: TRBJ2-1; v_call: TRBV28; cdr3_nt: TGTGCCAGCATCTTAGGAAGCTCCTACAATGAGCAGTTCTTC; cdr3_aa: CASILGSSYNEQFF
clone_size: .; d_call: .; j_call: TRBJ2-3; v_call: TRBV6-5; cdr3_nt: TGTGCCAGCAGTTCAACCTGGGATACGCAGTATTTT; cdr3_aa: CASSSTWDTQYF
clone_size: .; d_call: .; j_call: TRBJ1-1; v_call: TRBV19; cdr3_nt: TGTGCCAGTAGGATGGAGGGGATCACTGAAGCTTTCTTT; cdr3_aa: CASRMEGITEAFF
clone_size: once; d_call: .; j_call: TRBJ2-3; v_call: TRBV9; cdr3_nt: TGTGCCAGCAGCGGCATAGGTCGCACAGATACGCAGTATTTT; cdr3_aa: CASSGIGRTDTQYF
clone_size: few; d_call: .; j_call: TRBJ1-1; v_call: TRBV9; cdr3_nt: TGTGCCAGCAGCGACCGGTGGAACACTGAAGCTTTCTTT; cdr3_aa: CASSDRWNTEAFF
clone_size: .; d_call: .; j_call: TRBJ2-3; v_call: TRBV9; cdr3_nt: TGTGCCAGCAGCAACCGACCCGGAGATACGCAGTATTTT; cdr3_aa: CASSNRPGDTQYF
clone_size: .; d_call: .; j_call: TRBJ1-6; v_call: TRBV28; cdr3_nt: TGTGCCAGCAGTTCCCCTTCTAACCTCCACTTT; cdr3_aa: CASSSPSNLHF
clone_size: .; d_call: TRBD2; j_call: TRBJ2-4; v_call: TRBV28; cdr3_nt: TGTGCCAGCGGGACTTCCGGGGGGGTAAACATTCAGTACTTC; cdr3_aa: CASGTSGGVNIQYF
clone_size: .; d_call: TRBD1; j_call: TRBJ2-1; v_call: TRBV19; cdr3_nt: TGTGCCAGTAGTAGCGGGACAGGGATCGATGAGCAGTTCTTC; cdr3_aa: CASSSGTGIDEQFF
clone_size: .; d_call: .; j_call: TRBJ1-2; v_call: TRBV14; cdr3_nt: TGTGCCAGCAGCCAAGTCTCGGCTAACTATGGCTACACCTTC; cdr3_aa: CASSQVSANYGYTF
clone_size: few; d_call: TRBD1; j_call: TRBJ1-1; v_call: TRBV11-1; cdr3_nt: TGTGCCAGCAGCCCCCGACAGGGGACTGAAGCTTTCTTT; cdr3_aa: CASSPRQGTEAFF
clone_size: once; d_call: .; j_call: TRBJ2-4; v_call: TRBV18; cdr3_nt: TGTGCCAGCTCACCAGGGGGGATCAAAAACATTCAGTACTTC; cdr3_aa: CASSPGGIKNIQYF